The rows below give T cell receptor beta chains drawn from one sample of a study of CD8 T cells in Susac syndrome. TCRdb re-called the immunoSEQ multiplex PCR reads through MiXCR, storing one row per CDR3 protein. The table lists 150,000 to 200,000 distinct CDR3 sequences, about 95% of them singletons. The sequenced sample consisted of CD4+ T cells from PBMCs. The receptors originated from a human donor in good health. The CDR3 runs from the conserved cysteine through the conserved F or W. D genes are given only for firm matches. Clone sizes are given selectively: once, few, many, or a class where the clone is expanded.

cdr3_length j_call d_call clone_size v_call cdr3_aa cdr3_nt
16 TRBJ2-6 . . TRBV5-1 CASSLIGGSGANVLTF TGCGCCAGCAGCTTGATCGGCGGCTCTGGGGCCAACGTCCTGACTTTC
16 TRBJ2-3 TRBD2 . TRBV7-2 CAIRGLAGGPTDTQYF TGTGCCATCAGGGGACTAGCGGGAGGGCCGACAGATACGCAGTATTTT
16 TRBJ2-3 . few TRBV11-1 CASSLSSWPGRDTQYF TGTGCCAGCAGCTTATCGTCGTGGCCAGGGAGGGATACGCAGTATTTT
16 TRBJ2-5 TRBD2 . TRBV7-7 CASSPGLAGVEETQYF TGTGCTAGCAGTCCGGGACTAGCGGGAGTAGAGGAGACCCAGTACTTC
14 TRBJ2-2 . . TRBV6-2/TRBV6-3 CASSRTPGSGELFF TGTGCCAGCAGCCGAACTCCAGGGTCCGGGGAGCTGTTTTTT
15 TRBJ2-1 TRBD1 . TRBV15 CATSKPGTDYNEQFF TGTGCCACCAGCAAACCCGGGACAGATTACAATGAGCAGTTCTTC
16 TRBJ2-6 . . TRBV30 CAWSWGQVNGANVLTF TGTGCCTGGAGTTGGGGACAAGTAAATGGGGCCAACGTCCTGACTTTC
14 TRBJ2-3 . . TRBV4-2 CASSQEMAADTQYF TGTGCCAGCAGCCAAGAGATGGCGGCAGATACGCAGTATTTT
14 TRBJ1-5 . . TRBV20-1 CSARALGWNQPQHF TGCAGTGCTAGAGCCCTGGGGTGGAATCAGCCCCAGCATTTT
17 TRBJ2-3 TRBD2 . TRBV15 CATSRLHTSGSGDTQYF TGTGCCACCAGCAGACTCCACACTAGCGGGAGTGGAGATACGCAGTATTTT
12 TRBJ2-5 . once TRBV7-6 CASSERGETQYF TGTGCCAGCAGCGAGAGGGGGGAGACCCAGTACTTC
13 TRBJ1-2 . . TRBV24-1 CATSAATDYGYTF TGTGCCACCAGTGCTGCGACAGACTATGGCTACACCTTC
15 TRBJ2-1 . . TRBV20-1 CSASVAGSSYNEQFF TGCAGTGCTAGTGTTGCGGGAAGCTCCTACAATGAGCAGTTCTTC
14 TRBJ2-7 TRBD1 . TRBV12-3/TRBV12-4 CASSLGTGYNEQYF TGTGCCAGCAGTCTCGGGACAGGCTATAACGAGCAGTACTTC
15 TRBJ2-5 TRBD2 . TRBV7-2 CASSPQSSGEETQYF TGTGCCAGCAGTCCACAATCTAGCGGAGAAGAGACCCAGTACTTC
14 TRBJ2-4 . . TRBV13 CASSLVGVGDIQYF TGTGCCAGCAGCTTAGTTGGGGTGGGAGACATTCAGTACTTC
14 TRBJ2-1 . . TRBV5-1 CASSLISGSNEQFF TGCGCCAGCAGCTTGATATCAGGAAGCAATGAGCAGTTCTTC
15 TRBJ2-5 . . TRBV15 CATSRDQRAWETQYF TGTGCCACCAGCAGAGATCAGCGGGCGTGGGAGACCCAGTACTTC
16 TRBJ2-3 TRBD2 . TRBV27 CASSFRTSGSADTQYF TGTGCCAGCAGTTTCCGGACTAGCGGGAGTGCAGATACGCAGTATTTT
12 TRBJ2-2 . . TRBV9 CASSVELGELFF TGTGCCAGCAGCGTAGAATTGGGGGAGCTGTTTTTT
13 TRBJ1-1 . . TRBV29-1 CSVEDARYTEAFF TGCAGCGTTGAAGATGCCAGGTACACTGAAGCTTTCTTT
12 TRBJ2-3 TRBD1 . TRBV20-1 CSAAGTGEVQYF TGCAGTGCGGCAGGGACAGGGGAGGTGCAGTATTTT
15 TRBJ1-5 . . TRBV15 CATSRPGAGNQPQHF TGTGCCACCAGCAGACCTGGGGCCGGAAATCAGCCCCAGCATTTT
17 TRBJ2-1 TRBD2 . TRBV7-9 CASSLLTSGGSYNEQFF TGTGCCAGCAGCTTACTTACTAGCGGAGGCTCCTACAATGAGCAGTTCTTC
14 TRBJ1-1 . . TRBV29-1 CSVEGFPGSTEAFF TGCAGCGTTGAAGGTTTCCCCGGTAGCACTGAAGCTTTCTTT
11 TRBJ1-1 TRBD1 . TRBV20-1 CSAQDRGLSFF TGCAGTGCCCAGGACAGGGGTTTATCTTTCTTT
13 TRBJ2-3 . . TRBV5-1 CASSPDSTDTQYF TGCGCCAGCAGCCCGGACAGCACAGATACGCAGTATTTT
13 TRBJ2-1 . . TRBV12-3/TRBV12-4 CASRPPGRNEQFF TGTGCCAGCAGACCCCCAGGGAGGAATGAGCAGTTCTTC
14 TRBJ2-1 . . TRBV29-1 CSVYGQVTYNEQFF TGCAGCGTTTATGGACAAGTTACCTACAATGAGCAGTTCTTC
16 TRBJ2-5 TRBD1 once TRBV12-3/TRBV12-4 CASSLTLATGGETQYF TGTGCCAGCAGTTTAACCCTCGCGACAGGGGGAGAGACCCAGTACTTC
11 TRBJ2-1 . . TRBV29-1 CSVERGTLQFF TGCAGCGTTGAAAGGGGGACGCTGCAGTTCTTC
14 TRBJ1-2 TRBD1 . TRBV30 CAWSTGTGGYGYTF TGTGCCTGGAGTACCGGGACAGGGGGCTATGGCTACACCTTC